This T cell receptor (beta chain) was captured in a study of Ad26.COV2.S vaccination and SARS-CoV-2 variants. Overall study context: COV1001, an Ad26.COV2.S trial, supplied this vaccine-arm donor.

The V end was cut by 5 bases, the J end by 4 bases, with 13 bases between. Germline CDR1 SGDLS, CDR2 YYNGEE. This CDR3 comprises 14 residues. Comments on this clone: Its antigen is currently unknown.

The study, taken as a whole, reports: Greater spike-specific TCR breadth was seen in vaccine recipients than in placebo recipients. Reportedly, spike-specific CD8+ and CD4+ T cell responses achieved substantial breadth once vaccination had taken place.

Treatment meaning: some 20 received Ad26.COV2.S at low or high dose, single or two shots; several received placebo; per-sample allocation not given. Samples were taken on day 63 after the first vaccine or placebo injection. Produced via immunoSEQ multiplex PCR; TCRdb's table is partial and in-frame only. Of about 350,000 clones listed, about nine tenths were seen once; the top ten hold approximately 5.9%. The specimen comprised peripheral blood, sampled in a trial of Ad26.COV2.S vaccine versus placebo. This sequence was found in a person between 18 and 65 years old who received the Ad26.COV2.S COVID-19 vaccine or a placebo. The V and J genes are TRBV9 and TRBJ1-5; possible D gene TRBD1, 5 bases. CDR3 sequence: CASSLSGGNQPQHF. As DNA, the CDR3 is TGTGCCAGCAGTCTATCGGGGGGGAATCAGCCCCAGCATTTT.